This T cell receptor (beta chain) was documented in a study of blood T cell repertoires in COVID-19. Study-level background: Some COVID-19 samples were acute and others convalescent; all came from the United States, Italy and Spain. Sources were T cells, B-cell-depleted T cells, or PBMCs; the material itself was cDNA or gDNA.

The CDR3 is made up of 14 amino acids. Germline values: CDR1 MNHEY, CDR2 SVGEGT. V was shortened by 4 bases and J by 6 bases, with 13 bases between the two germline ends. Authors' processing steps: Reference gene primer amplification gave nucleated cell count estimates. Some clones are missing from TCRdb's copy, which holds only in-frame ones; the method was immunoSEQ multiplex PCR. V and J calls plus clone size are reproduced from that table; the DNA served to infer D and trimming. The sample lists tens of thousands of clones; roughly 79% were seen once. Sequencing was carried out using peripheral blood. The V gene is TRBV6-2 or TRBV6-3, the J gene TRBJ2-1, with D possibly being TRBD2 (6 bases). The sequence was collected from a human donor with active or convalescent COVID-19. The donor label of this sample is uncertain. CDR3 in amino acids: CASSSGWGGNEQFF. CDR3 nucleotides: TGTGCCAGCAGTTCAGGGTGGGGAGGCAATGAGCAGTTCTTC.